The 25 T cell receptor beta chains given below trace back to one sample, sequenced in a study of T cell clones after liver transplantation. The table came from immunoSEQ multiplex PCR; TCRdb's copy has only in-frame clones and leaves some out. The repertoire holds some 110,000 clones, with 75% to 95% as singletons. Sequencing used CD4+ T cells from blood, obtained 12 months after liver transplant. Receptors were obtained from a human patient who received a liver transplant. The graft donor may have contributed some T cells.

This chain joins TRBV7-3 and TRBJ2-7; TRBD1 is a possible D gene (6 bases). This CDR3 is built from 14 residues. From germline, CDR1 is SGHTA and CDR2 FQGTGA. V lost 5 bases and J lost 7, with 18 bases in between. CDR3 sequence reads: CASSATGQGEEQYF. The CDR3 DNA follows: TGTGCCAGCAGCGCAACGGGACAAGGAGAGGAGCAGTACTTC.

The chain uses TRBV5-1 and TRBJ2-1; 8 bases agree with TRBD2. This CDR3 is built from 15 residues. V was clipped by 0 bases and J by 7 bases; unmatched bases: 6. CDR1 and CDR2 (germline): SGHRS, YFSETQ. The CDR3, as DNA: TGCGCCAGCAGCTTGGTTTTAGCGGGAACTAATGAGCAGTTCTTC. It encodes CASSLVLAGTNEQFF.

V is TRBV19 and J is TRBJ2-7; 8 bases are shared with TRBD2. There are 15 residues in the CDR3. The V and J ends lost 5 bases and 2 bases, in that order; junction bases with no gene match: 8. The germline CDR1 and CDR2 sequences are LNHDA and SQIVND (reference sequence). CDR3 coding DNA: TGTGCCAGTAGTCCCTTAGCGGGAAGGGCCTACGAGCAGTACTTC. This encodes CASSPLAGRAYEQYF.

This clone was seen only once. V and J are TRBV12-5 and TRBJ2-5, with unresolved D. Germline V gene data show CDR1 as LGHNT and CDR2 as FRNRAP. Trimming took off 2 bases at V and 5 bases at J, with 12 bases between the two ends. CDR3 length equals 14 residues. CDR3: CASGLPTLGETQYF. The CDR3 DNA reads as TGTGCTAGTGGTTTGCCGACCTTAGGTGAGACCCAGTACTTC.

This chain links TRBV19 with TRBJ1-2; TRBD1 matches at 10 bases. The CDR3 consists of 15 residues. The germline CDR1 and CDR2 sequences are LNHDA and SQIVND (reference sequence). Losses at the gene ends were 7 bases for V and 7 bases for J; bases not matched to a gene: 12. CDR3 sequence (DNA): TGTGCCAGTACCGCCCCCGGTGGGACAGGGGTTGGCTACACCTTC. It yields the protein CASTAPGGTGVGYTF.

The chain combines TRBV9 with TRBJ2-2, with TRBD2 matching over 10 bases. The CDR3 consists of 18 residues. Germline CDR1 and CDR2: SGDLS and YYNGEE. Trimming at V came to 4 bases and at J to 0 bases, leaving 9 bases not matched to a gene. The CDR3 is CASSRGDLAGANTGELFF. Here the CDR3 DNA reads TGTGCCAGCAGCCGGGGAGATCTAGCGGGAGCGAACACCGGGGAGCTGTTTTTT.

The chain is built from TRBV10-2 and TRBJ2-7; a weak D match, TRBD1 (5 bases). This CDR3 spans 14 amino acids. The germline CDR1 and CDR2 sequences are WSHSY and SAAADI. With 3 bases removed from V and 11 bases from J, the gap between germline ends came to 20 bases. The CDR3 nucleotides are TGCGCCAGCAGTGATGCTGGGGCTGGGAATCTGAAGTACTTC. Translated: CASSDAGAGNLKYF.

V and J are TRBV29-1 and TRBJ2-2; TRBD2 might be the D (7 bases). Trimming stripped 7 bases from V and 5 bases from J, with 14 bases between. CDR3 size: 13 residues. Per germline, CDR1 SQVTM and CDR2 ANQGSEA. DNA for the CDR3: TGCAGCGGGACCCGGGGGGCAACCGGGGAGCTGTTTTTT. Encoded protein: CSGTRGATGELFF.

The rearrangement uses TRBV28 and TRBJ2-7, with TRBD2 identical over 7 bases. The V and J ends lost 6 bases and 7 bases, in that order; junction bases with no gene match: 15. CDR3 length: 15 amino acids. Per the germline V gene, CDR1 is MDHEN and CDR2 is SYDVKM. CDR3 DNA sequence: TGTGCCAGCAGGGGTGCGGCGATAGCGGGTGGGGAGCAGTACTTC. This encodes CASRGAAIAGGEQYF.

The chain couples TRBV5-1 to TRBJ2-7; possibly TRBD1 or TRBD2 for D (5 bases each). Germline CDR1 SGHRS, CDR2 YFSETQ. This CDR3 contains 14 residues. Trimming removed 6 bases from V and 7 bases from J, with 20 bases in between. The CDR3 spells CASTRTPGASEQYF. The CDR3 coding sequence is TGCGCCAGCACTCGGACTCCCGGGGCCTCTGAGCAGTACTTC.

This clone appeared a single time. The gene calls are TRBV6-5 and TRBJ2-7; D remains ambiguous. This CDR3 contains 13 residues. Germline values: CDR1 MNHEY, CDR2 SVGAGI. Between the trimmed V and J ends, which lost 0 bases and 2 bases, there was a span of 5 bases. The CDR3 is CASSYSSAYEQYF. CDR3 DNA sequence: TGTGCCAGCAGTTACTCGAGTGCCTACGAGCAGTACTTC.

The rearrangement uses TRBV5-4 and TRBJ1-4; D call uncertain. The germline V and J ends were trimmed by 4 bases and 0 bases, with 13 bases remaining between them. The CDR3 runs 16 residues. Germline V gives CDR1 SGHNT, CDR2 YYREEE (reference sequence). This CDR3 is CASSTSPGATNEKLFF. The CDR3 DNA sequence: TGTGCCAGCAGCACCTCCCCGGGTGCAACTAATGAAAAACTGTTTTTT.

V usage is TRBV19 and J usage is TRBJ2-7; possible D gene TRBD2, 6 bases. V lost 5 bases, J lost 4 bases, and 9 bases lay in between. Germline-derived CDR1 and CDR2 are LNHDA and SQIVND (reference sequence). This CDR3 comprises 12 residues. The CDR3 DNA follows: TGTGCCAGTAGTCCGGGACTTTACGAGCAGTACTTC. Translated: CASSPGLYEQYF.

V gene TRBV11-2 combines with J gene TRBJ1-3; D is perhaps TRBD1 (5 bases). Trimming stripped 3 bases from V and 11 bases from J, with 11 bases between. The CDR3 spans 12 residues. The germline gives CDR1 SGHAT, CDR2 FQNNGV. The CDR3 sequence: CASSFTEGPIYF. In nucleotides, the CDR3 is TGTGCCAGCAGCTTCACTGAGGGGCCCATATATTTT.

The chain uses TRBV18 and TRBJ1-1; D remains ambiguous. Germline V CDR1 and CDR2: KGHSH, LQKENI. V shed 6 bases and J shed 10 bases, with 12 bases lying between them. CDR3 size: 11 residues. CDR3 protein: CASSQRVGAFF. The CDR3 DNA reads TGTGCCAGCTCCCAGAGAGTGGGAGCTTTCTTT.

The chain carries TRBV13 and TRBJ1-5, with D unresolved. This CDR3 has 14 amino acids. V lost 0 bases to trimming and J lost 3 bases, with 6 bases between them. Germline V gives CDR1 PRHDT, CDR2 FYEKMQ (reference sequence). The CDR3 coding sequence is TGTGCCAGCAGCTTAGGCCGGAACAATCAGCCCCAGCATTTT. Translated, it gives CASSLGRNNQPQHF.

This sequence joins TRBV28 and TRBJ2-5, with TRBD1 as a possible D gene (6 bases). Trimming took off 5 bases at V and 9 bases at J, with 19 bases between the two ends. The CDR3 is 14 residues long. Germline CDR1 and CDR2: MDHEN and SYDVKM. The CDR3 DNA follows: TGTGCCAGCAGTATCCCAGGGGTACCGTGGGCCCAGTACTTC. Translation: CASSIPGVPWAQYF.

The chain couples TRBV28 to TRBJ2-7; tentatively, D is TRBD1 (5 bases). V lost 5 bases, J lost 6 bases, and 23 bases lay in between. Per germline, CDR1 MDHEN and CDR2 SYDVKM. The CDR3 is made up of 16 amino acids. CDR3 sequence reads: CASSTPGLGTPGEQYF. The CDR3 coding sequence is TGTGCCAGCAGTACCCCAGGGTTAGGTACGCCTGGCGAGCAGTACTTC.

The chain recombines TRBV28 with TRBJ2-7; 8 nucleotides agree with TRBD2. The CDR3 is made up of 12 amino acids. In germline, CDR1 is MDHEN, CDR2 SYDVKM. The trim removed 6 bases at V and 7 bases at J, leaving 5 bases unmatched. In DNA, the CDR3 is TGTGCCAGCAGACTAGCGGTGGGGGAGCAGTACTTC. Its protein product is CASRLAVGEQYF.

This clone occurred once. Other nucleotide sequences in the sample specify the same CDR3. The V gene is TRBV2, the J gene TRBJ2-3; the match to TRBD1 covers 8 bases. From germline, CDR1 is SNHLY and CDR2 FYNNEI. The CDR3 runs 14 residues. V shed 6 bases, J shed 3 bases, and the junction held 5 bases outside the gene matches. CDR3 in DNA: TGTGCCAGCAGGGACAGGGTTAGTACAGATACGCAGTATTTT. This encodes CASRDRVSTDTQYF.

The rearrangement links TRBV5-1 to TRBJ1-4; D is ambiguous. The V end was cut by 3 bases, the J end by 0 bases, with 6 bases between. The CDR3 sequence is 14 residues long. Germline V gene data show CDR1 as SGHRS and CDR2 as YFSETQ. This chain's CDR3 is CASSSGATNEKLFF. The CDR3, as DNA: TGCGCCAGCAGCTCCGGAGCAACTAATGAAAAACTGTTTTTT.

This chain connects TRBV28 to TRBJ1-2; the D is unclear. CDR1 MDHEN and CDR2 SYDVKM come from the germline V gene. CDR3 length equals 13 residues. V was shortened by 4 bases and J by 6 bases, with 12 bases between the two germline ends. CDR3 loop: CASSSTWTDGYTF. CDR3 DNA: TGTGCCAGCAGTTCGACATGGACGGATGGCTACACCTTC.

The chain uses TRBV7-7 and TRBJ2-2; the D is unclear. Deletions cut 1 base from V and 6 bases from J, with 3 bases between. CDR1 is SSHAT and CDR2 is FNYEAQ in the germline V gene (reference sequence). The CDR3 is 12 residues long. The CDR3 DNA reads as TGTGCCAGCAGCTTAGGTTCCGGGGAGCTGTTTTTT. Its translation is CASSLGSGELFF. The full variable domain, in which reference TRBV7-7 and TRBJ2-2 provide the parts outside the CDR3, is GAGVSQSPRYKVTKRGQDVTLRCDPISSHATLYWYQQALGQGPEFLTYFNYEAQPDKSGLPSDRFSAERPEGSISTLTIQRTEQRDSAMYRCASSLGSGELFFGEGSRLTVL.

The chain joins TRBV9 to TRBJ1-2; no reliable D call. CDR3 size: 13 residues. Looked up from germline, CDR1 is SGDLS and CDR2 is YYNGEE. Trimming shortened V by 2 bases and J by 8 bases, and 13 bases separated the two germline ends. The CDR3 nucleotides are TGTGCCAGCAGCGTCGATGGGAGTGGGGGCTACACCTTC. This encodes CASSVDGSGGYTF.

The gene calls are TRBV1 and TRBJ2-7; the table's D call of TRBD1 was not tested on the DNA. TRBV1 is designated a pseudogene. This CDR3 contains 16 residues. CDR3 sequence (DNA): TGCACCAGCAGCCAATCATTTACAGGGGGTCCCTACGAGCAGTACTTC. Translated: CTSSQSFTGGPYEQYF.